The T cell receptor beta chain under discussion was sequenced for a study of cytomegalovirus exposure and HLA in healthy donors. Overall study context: About 85 million unique TCR sequences came from HLA-typed donors in an early release. Broader study findings: Only CMV serostatus was available as immune exposure information. Per a later analysis, HLA-associated TCR beta chains showed more clonal expansion than other, equally common TCR beta chains. Previous analysis showed most TCR beta V segments were productive about 87% or about 30% of the time.

The V and J ends lost 3 bases and 5 bases respectively, with 16 bases between them. In germline, CDR1 is SSHAT, CDR2 FNYEAQ (reference sequence). This CDR3 is built from 15 residues. For this clone: Its antigen remains unknown.

It was with 60 Vbeta and 13 Jbeta primers that the PCR ran. Assay used: immunoSEQ multiplex PCR; TCRdb lists only in-frame clones, some missing. The repertoire holds approximately 100,000 clones, with about 70% as singletons. This rearrangement joins TRBV7-7 to TRBJ2-5; D is possibly TRBD2 (6 bases). This receptor was obtained from a woman aged 40 to 55 in good health and CMV-seropositive. Sequencing used PBMCs. The CDR3 is CASSFGGDGRETQYF. In nucleotides, the CDR3 is TGTGCCAGCAGCTTTGGAGGGGATGGTAGGGAGACCCAGTACTTC.